This TCR beta chain was recorded in a study of beta chain features in type 1 diabetes (dated 2018 in TCRdb). Background for the entire study: No differences in mean age, gender distribution, total cell number or subset yield were found between patients and healthy donors. A total of 107,917,701 sorted cells were examined across all samples, and the number of cells per subset was strongly correlated with RNA yield. In the study, recently diagnosed type 1 diabetes patients and matched healthy donors were compared on the TCRB repertoires of their sorted circulating CD4+ T cell subsets. Naive and central memory subsets were obtained from all 30 or so donors, but regulatory and stem cell-like memory subsets were isolated from only 8 patients and 8 healthy donors.

All of the isolated RNA was reverse transcribed with the High Capacity cDNA Reverse Transcription Kit, so expressed TCRB transcripts were sequenced. Deep immunoSEQ sequencing was applied to naive, central memory and regulatory T cell samples, giving an average of about 3.57 million total reads per sample. After sorted cells were lysed in RLT buffer, RNA was extracted with DNase-treated RNeasy Micro or Mini kits, with the choice depending on cell number. Each cell subset was processed separately to prevent cross-contamination, with patient and healthy donor samples processed together. TCRB sequences were amplified from cDNA with the immunoSEQ multiplex PCR, producing 87-bp fragments spanning the CDR3 region. Sequencing of the amplicons was done on the Illumina HiSeq platform. Concerning the study's data processing: Synthetic template baselines were used to correct PCR bias computationally, reads within Hamming distance 2 were collapsed together, and singletons that could not be merged were discarded. Reads were aligned against IMGT so that V, D and J genes, CDR3 length and insertions or deletions at six rearrangement sites could be assigned. Within each subset, clonotype counts were normalized to sorted cell number, after which true diversity and Gini coefficients were computed with the tcR R package. The overlap coefficient, calculated on TCRB nucleotide sequences, was used to quantify repertoire sharing. As a proxy for the pre-selection repertoire, out-of-frame TCRB sequences from naive cells were analyzed. The source is immuneACCESS, and TCRdb retained only in-frame sequences with V and J called. Part of the clones is not carried over; for the studies checked, unresolved V genes explain less than half of this, and the remainder is unexplained. Clonal size and the V and J genes are those of that table, whereas D and trimming came from the DNA. This sample lists about 640,000 clones; under 15% were detected once. Of the sample, more than 0.09% is held by the ten largest clones.

The trim is 0 bases for V and 0 bases for J, with a gap of 9 bases between the germline ends. Reading the germline V gene (reference sequence) gives CDR1 SGHNT and CDR2 YYREEE. The CDR3 spans 15 residues, from the cysteine through the phenylalanine. Of all the DNA, just the CDR3 is kept, 45 bases in frame from base 1. A single peripheral blood draw of approximately 120 mL on average was collected from each donor into heparinised tubes. A BD FACSAria II was used to sort naive, central memory, regulatory and stem cell-like memory CD4+ T cells with a panel that included CD45RO, CCR7, CD25, CD127, CD95 and CD27. All sorted populations exceeded 95% purity. PBMCs were isolated immediately by Lymphoprep density gradient centrifugation and stained directly without culture. Samples were stained and sorted in pairs, with one healthy donor and one patient per experiment, so that batch effects were minimized.

About this clone: Its antigen is unknown. The sample holds no much larger clone one base away, and base qualities are not on file.

General study outcomes and caveats: Because cDNA rather than genomic DNA was sequenced, highly expressing activated cells could have been over-represented, although no difference in activation and CD3 levels was found between groups. Naive, central memory and regulatory TCRB repertoires appeared more similar among patients than among healthy donors. At VDJ recombination sites, type 1 diabetes patients had fewer insertions and more deleted nucleotides, which implies abnormalities in thymic rearrangement. Because small numbers of individuals were included in the HLA sub-analyses, any influence of HLA type on TCRB rearrangement was left unresolved. A moderate but significant shortening of TCRB CDR3 length was observed in type 1 diabetes patients in all four CD4+ subsets. PCR may preferentially amplify shorter templates, but because patient and control samples were amplified and corrected together, any resulting skew would affect both groups equally.

Here the chain combines TRBV5-4 and TRBJ1-2; the D gene is unclear. The clonotype comes from a man aged 30 to 39 with type 1 diabetes. The source material was naive CD4+ T cells from blood. What the cell subset or site label conveys for this sample: true naive CD4+ T cells. The CDR3 is CASSLAMGTNYGYTF. The nucleotide sequence is given as TGTGCCAGCAGCTTGGCCATGGGGACTAACTATGGCTACACCTTC.